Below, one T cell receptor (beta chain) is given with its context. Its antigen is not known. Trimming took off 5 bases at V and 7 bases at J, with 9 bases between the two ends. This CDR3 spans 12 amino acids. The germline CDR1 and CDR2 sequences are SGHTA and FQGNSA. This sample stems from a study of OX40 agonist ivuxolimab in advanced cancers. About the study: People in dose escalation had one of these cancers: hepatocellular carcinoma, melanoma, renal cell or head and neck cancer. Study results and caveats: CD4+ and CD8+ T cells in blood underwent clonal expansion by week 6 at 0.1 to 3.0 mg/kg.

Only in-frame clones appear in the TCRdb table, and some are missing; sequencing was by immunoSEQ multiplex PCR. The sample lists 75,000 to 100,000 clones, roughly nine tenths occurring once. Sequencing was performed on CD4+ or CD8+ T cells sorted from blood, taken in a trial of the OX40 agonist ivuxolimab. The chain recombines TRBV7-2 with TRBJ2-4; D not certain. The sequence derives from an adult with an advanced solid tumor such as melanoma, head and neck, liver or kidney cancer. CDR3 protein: CASSATDNIQYF. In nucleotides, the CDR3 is TGTGCCAGCAGCGCTACAGACAACATTCAGTACTTC. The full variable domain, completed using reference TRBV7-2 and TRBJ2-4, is GAGVSQSPSNKVTEKGKDVELRCDPISGHTALYWYRQSLGQGLEFLIYFQGNSAPDKSGLPSDRFSAERTGGSVSTLTIQRTQQEDSAVYLCASSATDNIQYFGAGTRLSVL.